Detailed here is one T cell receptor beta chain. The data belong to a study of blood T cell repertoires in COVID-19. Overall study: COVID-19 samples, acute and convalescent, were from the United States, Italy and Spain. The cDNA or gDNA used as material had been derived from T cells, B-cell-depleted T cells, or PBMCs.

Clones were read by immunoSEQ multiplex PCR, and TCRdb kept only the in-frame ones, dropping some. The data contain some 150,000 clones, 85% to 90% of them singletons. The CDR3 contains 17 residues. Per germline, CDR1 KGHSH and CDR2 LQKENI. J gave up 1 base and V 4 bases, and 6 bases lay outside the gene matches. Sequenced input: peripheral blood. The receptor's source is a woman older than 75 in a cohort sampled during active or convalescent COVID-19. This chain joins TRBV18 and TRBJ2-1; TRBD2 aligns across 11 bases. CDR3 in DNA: TGTGCCAGCTCACTAGGGACTAGCGGAGTATCCTACAATGAGCAGTTCTTC. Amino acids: CASSLGTSGVSYNEQFF. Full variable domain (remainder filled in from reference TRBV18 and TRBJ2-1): NAGVMQNPRHLVRRRGQEARLRCSPMKGHSHVYWYRQLPEEGLKFMVYLQKENIIDESGMPKERFSAEFPKEGPSILRIQQVVRGDSAAYFCASSLGTSGVSYNEQFFGPGTRLTVL.